This record concerns one T cell receptor (beta chain) sequence. The antigen is undetermined. This specimen belongs to a study of post-analysis software for immune sequencing data. Regarding the study as a whole: Those with multiple sclerosis, the patient group, showed significantly lower normalized Chao1 diversity than controls. Roughly 5 TRBV segments (TRBV5-6, TRBV5-1 and TRBV20-1 among them) occurred more frequently in patients than in controls.

The TCR beta cDNA libraries carried unique molecular identifiers. Each CDR3 protein is one row after TCRdb ran MiXCR on the PCR reads. This sample has hundreds of thousands of distinct CDR3 sequences, with around 64% found just once. Germline assignment: CDR1 SGHAT and CDR2 FQNNGV. This CDR3 has 17 residues. The ends lost 2 bases at V and 0 bases at J; junction bases unmatched: 9. The genes are TRBV11-2 and TRBJ2-5; TRBD1 matches at 7 bases. Sequencing was carried out using blood. The receptor comes from a girl aged 2 to 10 with multiple sclerosis. The CDR3 loop is CASSLNPGTAYQETQYF. In DNA form, the CDR3 reads TGTGCCAGCAGCTTAAATCCCGGGACAGCGTACCAAGAGACCCAGTACTTC.